This T cell receptor (beta chain) stems from a study of T cell responses to AZD1222 COVID-19 vaccine. As concerns this clone: Its antigen is undetermined.

CDR1 and CDR2 (germline): SGHNT, YYREEE (reference sequence). The CDR3 runs 13 residues. V was shortened by 0 bases and J by 8 bases, with 11 bases between the two germline ends. Data came from immunoSEQ multiplex PCR; TCRdb stores just in-frame clones and leaves some out. The profile shows 140,000 to 150,000 clones, approximately 88% of them singletons. General study results and limits: Variant regions that are unmutated are reportedly the target of nearly half of spike-specific TCRs.

The material was peripheral blood, obtained on day 0 of AZD1222 vaccination. The chain uses TRBV5-4 and TRBJ1-2, with a tentative D call TRBD1 (5 bases). The TCR originated in an adult in good health. The CDR3 reads CASSLGGVGGYTF. CDR3 coding DNA: TGTGCCAGCAGCTTGGGAGGGGTTGGAGGCTACACCTTC.